The 4 T cell receptor beta chains below come from one sample, sequenced in a study of CD8 T cells in ankylosing spondylitis. Each CDR3 protein is one row after TCRdb ran MiXCR on the 5' RACE reads. Found here are about 160,000 distinct CDR3 sequences, approximately 10% of them singletons; the top ten hold about 15%. Sample: blood, either unsorted or a sorted T cell fraction (not recorded which). The receptors were gathered from a female donor with ankylosing spondylitis or in good health (not recorded which).

This clonotype was detected a few times. The V call is TRBV9, the J call TRBJ2-7; D may be TRBD2 (6 bases). V lost 4 bases, J lost 4 bases, and 15 bases lay in between. Germline lookup yields CDR1 SGDLS and CDR2 YYNGEE. The CDR3 sequence is 14 residues long. The CDR3 loop is CASSIADNFYEQYF. The CDR3 DNA is TGTGCCAGCAGCATAGCGGACAACTTTTACGAGCAGTACTTC.

This clonotype was detected many times. This sequence joins TRBV20-1 and TRBJ2-1; TRBD2 agrees at 12 bases. V lost 3 bases to trimming and J lost 5 bases; unmatched junction nucleotides: 11. Germline lookup yields CDR1 DFQATT and CDR2 SNEGSKA (reference sequence). CDR3 length equals 17 residues. CDR3 in DNA: TGCAGTGCTAGCCCTCTCCATGGACTAGCGGGGAACAATGAGCAGTTCTTC. Encoded protein: CSASPLHGLAGNNEQFF.

This clonotype was found a few times. The V gene is TRBV29-1, the J gene TRBJ2-3, with 12 bases lining up with TRBD2. Germline V gives CDR1 SQVTM, CDR2 ANQGSEA. The CDR3 spans 13 residues. Losses at the gene ends were 7 bases for V and 2 bases for J; bases not matched to a gene: 1. The CDR3 nucleotides are TGCAGCGGGACTAGCGGGACCACAGATACGCAGTATTTT. This translates into CSGTSGTTDTQYF.

The sample holds many counts of this clonotype. CDR3 in amino acids: CSARGHGGRRKDEQFF. In DNA form, the CDR3 reads TGCAGTGCTAGGGGCCATGGCGGGAGAAGAAAGGATGAGCAGTTCTTC. V is TRBV20-1 and J is TRBJ2-1; 7 bases fit TRBD2. The junction had 16 bases not matched to a gene; V was cut back by 3 bases and J by 8 bases. CDR3 length: 16 residues. The germline CDR1 and CDR2 sequences are DFQATT and SNEGSKA (reference sequence).